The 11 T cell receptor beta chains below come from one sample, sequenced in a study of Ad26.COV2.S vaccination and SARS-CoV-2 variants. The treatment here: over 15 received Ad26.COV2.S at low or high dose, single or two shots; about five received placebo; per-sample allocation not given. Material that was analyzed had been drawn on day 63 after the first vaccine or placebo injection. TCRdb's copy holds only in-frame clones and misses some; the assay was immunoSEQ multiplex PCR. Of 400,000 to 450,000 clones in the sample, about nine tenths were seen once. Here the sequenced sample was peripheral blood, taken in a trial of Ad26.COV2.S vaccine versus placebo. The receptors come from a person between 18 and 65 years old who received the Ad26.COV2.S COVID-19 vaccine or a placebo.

The CDR3 bases are TGTGCCAGCTCACACCCCCTGACTAGAGAAATTCAAGAGACCCAGTACTTC. As protein: CASSHPLTREIQETQYF. V usage is TRBV18 and J usage is TRBJ2-5, with D possibly TRBD2 on 6 matching bases. V was cut by 4 bases and J by 2 bases, with 20 bases left in between. The CDR3 sequence is 17 residues long. CDR1 is KGHSH and CDR2 is LQKENI in the germline V gene.

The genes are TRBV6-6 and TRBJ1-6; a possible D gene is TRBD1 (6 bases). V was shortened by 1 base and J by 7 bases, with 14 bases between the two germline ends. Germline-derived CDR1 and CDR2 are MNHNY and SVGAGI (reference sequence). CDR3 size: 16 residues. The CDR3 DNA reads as TGTGCCAGCAGTTACTATCTGACAGGAGGGAATTCACCCCTCCACTTT. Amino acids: CASSYYLTGGNSPLHF.

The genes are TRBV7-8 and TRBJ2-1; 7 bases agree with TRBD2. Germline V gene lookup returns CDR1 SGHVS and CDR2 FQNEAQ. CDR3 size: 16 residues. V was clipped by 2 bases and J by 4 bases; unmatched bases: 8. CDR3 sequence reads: CASSLTGTTIYNEQFF. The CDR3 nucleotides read TGTGCCAGCAGCTTAACCGGGACTACCATATACAATGAGCAGTTCTTC.

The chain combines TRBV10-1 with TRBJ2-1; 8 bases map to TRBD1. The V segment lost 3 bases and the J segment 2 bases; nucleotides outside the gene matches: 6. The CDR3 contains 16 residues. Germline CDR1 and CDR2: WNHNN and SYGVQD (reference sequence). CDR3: CASSEDQGAAYNEQFF. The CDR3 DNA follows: TGCGCCAGCAGTGAAGACCAGGGGGCGGCCTACAATGAGCAGTTCTTC.

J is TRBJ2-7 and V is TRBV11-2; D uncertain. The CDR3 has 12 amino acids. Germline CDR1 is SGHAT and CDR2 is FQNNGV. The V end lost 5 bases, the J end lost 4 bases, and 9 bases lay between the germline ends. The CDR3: CASSTEGYEQYF. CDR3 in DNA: TGTGCCAGCAGCACTGAAGGGTACGAGCAGTACTTC.

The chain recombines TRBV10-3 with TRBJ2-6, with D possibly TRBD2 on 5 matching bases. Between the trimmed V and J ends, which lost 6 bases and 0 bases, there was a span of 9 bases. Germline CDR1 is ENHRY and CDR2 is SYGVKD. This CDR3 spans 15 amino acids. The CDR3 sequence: CAIRDFDSGANVLTF. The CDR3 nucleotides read TGTGCCATCAGGGACTTTGACTCTGGGGCCAACGTCCTGACTTTC.

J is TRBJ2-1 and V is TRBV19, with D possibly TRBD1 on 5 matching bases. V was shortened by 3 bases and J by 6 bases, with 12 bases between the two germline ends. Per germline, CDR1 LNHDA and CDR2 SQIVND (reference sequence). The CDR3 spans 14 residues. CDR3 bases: TGTGCCAGTAGTATGGGCAGGGCCTCCAATGAGCAGTTCTTC. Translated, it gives CASSMGRASNEQFF.

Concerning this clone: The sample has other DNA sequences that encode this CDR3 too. This CDR3 reads CASSSTGSYEQYF. The CDR3 region has the DNA TGCGCCAGCAGCTCGACAGGGTCCTACGAGCAGTACTTC. The genes are TRBV5-1 and TRBJ2-7; TRBD1 matches at 7 bases. The CDR3 is made up of 13 amino acids. V dropped 3 bases and J dropped 1; count of bases not matched to a gene: 1. Germline CDR1 is SGHRS and CDR2 is YFSETQ.

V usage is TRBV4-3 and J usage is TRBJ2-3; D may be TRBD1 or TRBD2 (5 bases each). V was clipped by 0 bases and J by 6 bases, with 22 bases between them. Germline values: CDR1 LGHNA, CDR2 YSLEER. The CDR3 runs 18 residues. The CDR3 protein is CASSQEALRTRGADTQYF. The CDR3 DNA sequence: TGCGCCAGCAGCCAAGAAGCTCTCCGGACCCGAGGGGCCGATACGCAGTATTTT.

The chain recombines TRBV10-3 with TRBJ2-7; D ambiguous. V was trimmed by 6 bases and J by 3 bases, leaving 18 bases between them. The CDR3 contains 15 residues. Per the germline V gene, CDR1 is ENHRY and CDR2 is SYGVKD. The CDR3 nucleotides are TGTGCCATCAGCCCAAGAACTACTGGGGTCTACGAGCAGTACTTC. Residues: CAISPRTTGVYEQYF.

Written as DNA, the CDR3 is TGTGCCAGCTCACCATCGGACCGCTGGGAGACCCAGTACTTC. Amino acid sequence: CASSPSDRWETQYF. The chain joins TRBV18 to TRBJ2-5; D is uncertain. Germline CDR1 reads KGHSH; CDR2 reads LQKENI. The CDR3 has 14 residues. Between the trimmed V and J ends, which lost 2 bases and 5 bases, there was a span of 12 bases.